Presented here are 20 T cell receptor beta chains from one specimen sequenced in a study of T cell responses to AZD1222 COVID-19 vaccine. Generated by immunoSEQ multiplex PCR, the TCRdb table keeps only in-frame clones and is missing some. The profile covers approximately 150,000 clones, with approximately 91% appearing a single time and about 5% taken by the ten largest. Sequenced here: peripheral blood, sampled 28 days after the second dose of the MenACWY control vaccine. These receptors were taken from an adult who received the MenACWY meningococcal vaccine as a control.

The chain joins TRBV4-3 to TRBJ1-1; D is possibly TRBD1 (5 bases). Germline values: CDR1 LGHNA, CDR2 YSLEER. The CDR3 length is 13 residues. V lost 3 bases, J lost 5 bases, and 10 bases lay in between. This CDR3 is CASSHHRQTEAFF. The CDR3 nucleotides are TGCGCCAGCAGCCATCACAGACAGACTGAAGCTTTCTTT.

This clone came up once. The chain carries TRBV6-5 and TRBJ1-5; D uncertain. The germline CDR1 and CDR2 sequences are MNHEY and SVGAGI. V lost 4 bases and J 3 bases, leaving 10 bases between the germline ends. The CDR3 has 14 amino acids. The CDR3 is CASSLRGHNQPQHF. In DNA, the CDR3 is TGTGCCAGCAGTTTACGGGGTCACAATCAGCCCCAGCATTTT.

V is TRBV5-4 and J is TRBJ1-4; no clear D. Germline values: CDR1 SGHNT, CDR2 YYREEE (reference sequence). This CDR3 is built from 14 residues. V dropped 1 base and J dropped 3 bases, with 7 bases sitting between them. CDR3 bases: TGTGCCAGCAGCTTGCGGCCGGCTAATGAAAAACTGTTTTTT. It specifies CASSLRPANEKLFF.

Here the CDR3 reads CASSSGYGGTAYEQYF. The CDR3 nucleotides are TGCGCCAGCAGCTCGGGCTATGGGGGGACCGCCTACGAGCAGTACTTC. The chain links TRBV5-1 to TRBJ2-7; weak D call: TRBD2 (6 bases). CDR3 length equals 16 residues. CDR1 and CDR2 (germline): SGHRS, YFSETQ. V shed 3 bases and J shed 2 bases, with 18 bases lying between them. The whole variable domain, remainder taken from reference TRBV5-1 and TRBJ2-7, is KAGVTQTPRYLIKTRGQQVTLSCSPISGHRSVSWYQQTPGQGLQFLFEYFSETQRNKGNFPGRFSGRQFSNSRSEMNVSTLELGDSALYLCASSSGYGGTAYEQYFGPGTRLTVT.

The gene calls are TRBV12-5 and TRBJ1-3, with D perhaps TRBD1 (6 bases). Germline values: CDR1 LGHNT, CDR2 FRNRAP. The V end lost 0 bases, the J end lost 3 bases, and 15 bases lay between the germline ends. The CDR3 has 17 amino acids. The CDR3 spells CASGLVPGRGFGNTIYF. The CDR3 DNA follows: TGTGCTAGTGGTTTGGTACCCGGCAGGGGTTTTGGAAACACCATATATTTT.

This clone was recorded once. The V and J genes are TRBV7-2 and TRBJ2-2; no reliable D call. V shed 2 bases and J shed 7 bases, with 14 bases lying between them. Germline CDR1 SGHTA, CDR2 FQGNSA. The CDR3 runs to 15 residues. The CDR3 sequence is CASSLRIRVNGELFF. The CDR3 DNA reads TGTGCCAGCAGCTTACGTATTCGGGTGAACGGGGAGCTGTTTTTT.

The chain combines TRBV7-3 with TRBJ2-5; D possibly corresponds to TRBD2 (5 bases). The length of the CDR3 is 15 residues. Germline V gene lookup returns CDR1 SGHTA and CDR2 FQGTGA. V was pared by 1 base and J by 1 base, with 10 bases between. The CDR3 sequence: CASSLMGSSQETQYF. The CDR3, as DNA: TGTGCCAGCAGCTTAATGGGGAGCAGCCAAGAGACCCAGTACTTC.

The J gene is TRBJ1-1, the V gene TRBV11-1; D unresolved. In germline, CDR1 is SGHAT, CDR2 FQDESV (reference sequence). The CDR3 totals 14 residues. Trimming left V 2 bases short and J 6 bases short, with 13 bases between. CDR3 sequence reads: CASSLTVMGAEAFF. The CDR3 bases are TGTGCCAGCAGCTTAACGGTCATGGGAGCTGAAGCTTTCTTT.

V usage is TRBV4-3 and J usage is TRBJ2-2; D gene uncertain. Germline V gene lookup returns CDR1 LGHNA and CDR2 YSLEER. V dropped 3 bases and J dropped 4 bases, with 21 bases sitting between them. The CDR3 is made up of 18 amino acids. The CDR3 region is CASSQTVGWNGFTGELFF. The CDR3 nucleotides are TGCGCCAGCAGCCAGACCGTAGGGTGGAACGGATTCACCGGGGAGCTGTTTTTT.

V usage is TRBV19 and J usage is TRBJ2-5; D possibly matches TRBD1 or TRBD2 (5 bases each). The CDR3 sequence is 13 residues long. CDR1 is LNHDA, CDR2 SQIVND, per germline (reference sequence). V gave up 6 bases and J gave up 7 bases, with 15 bases separating them. CDR3 sequence: CASRPGTSGTQYF. The CDR3 DNA reads as TGTGCCAGTAGGCCTGGGACCAGTGGGACCCAGTACTTC. The full variable domain, its missing parts supplied by reference TRBV19 and TRBJ2-5, is DGGITQSPKYLFRKEGQNVTLSCEQNLNHDAMYWYRQDPGQGLRLIYYSQIVNDFQKGDIAEGYSVSREKKESFPLTVTSAQKNPTAFYLCASRPGTSGTQYFGPGTRLLVL.

Only a few counts were recorded for this clone. The chain recombines TRBV11-3 with TRBJ1-1; tentatively, D is TRBD1 (5 bases). The CDR3 sequence is 13 residues long. Trimming removed 1 base at V and 5 bases at J, with 8 bases between. Germline loops: CDR1 SGHNT, CDR2 YENEEA. The CDR3 nucleotides are TGTGCCAGCAGCTTAGGCAGGGTAACTGAAGCTTTCTTT. It codes for CASSLGRVTEAFF.

About this clone: A junction end diverges from the germline sequence, so it may reflect a read error. This rearrangement joins TRBV25-1 to TRBJ1-1; 8 bases map to TRBD1. Germline V gives CDR1 MGHDK, CDR2 SYGVNS. The CDR3 totals 13 residues. The CDR3 spells CASSGAGQGVDSW. The CDR3 nucleotides are TGTGCCAGCAGTGGGGCAGGACAGGGTGTGGACTCATGG.

CDR3 residues: CAISRQDSYEQYF. The CDR3, as DNA: TGTGCCATAAGTAGACAGGACTCCTACGAGCAGTACTTC. V is TRBV10-3 and J is TRBJ2-7, with D maybe TRBD1 (6 bases). There are 13 residues in the CDR3. The V end lost 9 bases, the J end lost 0 bases, and 12 bases lay between the germline ends. Germline assignment: CDR1 ENHRY and CDR2 SYGVKD.

The chain employs TRBV28 and TRBJ1-2, with 9 nucleotides matching TRBD1. CDR3 length equals 12 residues. From germline, CDR1 is MDHEN and CDR2 SYDVKM. The trim removed 5 bases at V and 8 bases at J, leaving 3 bases unmatched. The CDR3 nucleotides read TGTGCCAGCAGTGCGGACAGGGGCGGCTACACCTTC. This gives the protein CASSADRGGYTF.

The J gene is TRBJ2-3, the V gene TRBV7-2; D call uncertain. Looked up from germline, CDR1 is SGHTA and CDR2 is FQGNSA. The CDR3 has 13 amino acids. Trimming cost V 3 bases and J 2 bases, with 6 bases left between them. The CDR3 protein is CASSFGNTDTQYF. DNA of the CDR3: TGTGCCAGCAGCTTTGGCAACACAGATACGCAGTATTTT. Variable domain in full (rest from reference TRBV7-2 and TRBJ2-3): GAGVSQSPSNKVTEKGKDVELRCDPISGHTALYWYRQSLGQGLEFLIYFQGNSAPDKSGLPSDRFSAERTGGSVSTLTIQRTQQEDSAVYLCASSFGNTDTQYFGPGTRLTVL.

This chain joins TRBV15 and TRBJ1-4; weak D call: TRBD1 (6 bases). The V gene lost 1 base and the J gene lost 6 bases, with 12 bases spanning the gap. Germline assignment: CDR1 LNHNV and CDR2 YYDKDF (reference sequence). This CDR3 spans 15 amino acids. The CDR3 region has the DNA TGTGCCACCAGCAGAGGTTACGGGGGCGATGAAAAACTGTTTTTT. It yields the protein CATSRGYGGDEKLFF. Supplemented by reference TRBV15 and TRBJ1-4, the full variable domain reads DAMVIQNPRYQVTQFGKPVTLSCSQTLNHNVMYWYQQKSSQAPKLLFHYYDKDFNNEADTPDNFQSRRPNTSFCFLDIRSPGLGDTAMYLCATSRGYGGDEKLFFGSGTQLSVL.

The chain has TRBV4-3 and TRBJ1-2, with TRBD1 as a possible D gene (6 bases). The germline CDR1 and CDR2 sequences are LGHNA and YSLEER. The CDR3 is 13 amino acids. Trimming stripped 1 base from V and 8 bases from J, with 11 bases between. The CDR3 reads CASSQVAGVGYTF. The CDR3 region has the DNA TGCGCCAGCAGCCAAGTCGCAGGGGTAGGCTACACCTTC.

V and J are TRBV7-3 and TRBJ1-1; unclear D gene. CDR1 and CDR2 (germline): SGHTA, FQGTGA. Trimming removed 4 bases at V and 7 bases at J, with 13 bases between. The CDR3 has 13 residues. The CDR3 protein is CASSSPGRFEAFF. DNA of the CDR3: TGTGCCAGCAGCTCCCCCGGCAGATTTGAAGCTTTCTTT.

The rearrangement uses TRBV5-3 and TRBJ2-7; a possible D gene is TRBD2 (5 bases). TRBV5-3 is classed as an ORF, of uncertain function. Trimming took off 0 bases at V and 4 bases at J, with 8 bases between the two ends. The CDR3 is 13 residues long. CDR3 nucleotide sequence: TGTGCCAGAAGCTTGGCTCTAGCTTACGAGCAGTACTTC. Protein product: CARSLALAYEQYF.

V is TRBV7-9 and J is TRBJ2-7, with TRBD1 matching 9 bases. V was clipped by 5 bases and J by 7 bases; unmatched bases: 9. The CDR3 totals 14 residues. Germline CDR1 SEHNR, CDR2 FQNEAQ (reference sequence). The CDR3 region is CASSQDRGVGEQYF. The CDR3 DNA follows: TGTGCCAGCAGCCAGGACAGGGGCGTCGGGGAGCAGTACTTC.